The clone carrying this T cell receptor beta chain turned up a few times. What it binds is unknown. TCRdb fed the reads into MiXCR, producing one record per CDR3 protein. This sample carries a few hundred thousand distinct CDR3 sequences, just under 40% of them seen once, and the ten largest clones take around 48%. This sample is drawn from a study of T cell repertoires in cytomegalovirus infection. Study-level background: HLA-B-restricted CMV epitopes that are well studied were used alongside recently identified HLA-C-restricted ones. CMV infection plus the matching HLA type was flagged by public TCR beta signatures. Overall study findings and caveats: The study found HLA-C-restricted CMV-specific TCR beta clonotypes dominating the ex vivo response. Summed public TCR beta family frequency identified CMV carriers bearing the relevant HLA.

V was trimmed by 1 base and J by 0 bases, leaving 7 bases between them. The germline V gene encodes CDR1 SGHTA and CDR2 FQGNSA. The CDR3 sequence is 14 residues long. This specimen was cultured PBMCs, taken from culture after CMV antigen stimulation. This chain joins TRBV7-2 and TRBJ2-7, with no clear D. The receptor was derived from a human donor in good health (CMV status not recorded). Some clones in this sample may be carry-over from other donors' samples. Here the CDR3 reads CASSLETPSYEQYF. DNA of the CDR3: TGTGCCAGCAGCTTAGAGACACCCTCCTACGAGCAGTACTTC.